This passage covers 11 T cell receptor beta chains from one sample sequenced in a study of blood T cell repertoires in COVID-19. This table comes from immunoSEQ multiplex PCR, and its TCRdb copy is limited to in-frame clones, with some not included. The sample contains hundreds of thousands of clones, around 85% of which appear only once. Sequencing was performed on PBMCs or T cells enriched from blood (not recorded which). Receptors originate from a man in his thirties or forties who had recovered from COVID-19.

The chain couples TRBV3-1 (or the pseudogene TRBV3-2) to TRBJ2-1; 10 nucleotides match TRBD2. CDR3 length equals 18 residues. Germline loops: CDR1 LGHDT, CDR2 YNNKEL (reference sequence). Trimming cost V 4 bases and J 1 base; bases outside gene matches: 10. The CDR3: CASSPPYSGGISYNEQFF. The CDR3 DNA reads as TGTGCCAGCAGCCCCCCTTATAGCGGGGGGATTTCCTACAATGAGCAGTTCTTC.

The DNA for the CDR3 is TGTGCCAGCAGCCTAGGGACAGTGGCGAACACTGAAGCTTTCTTT. Protein sequence: CASSLGTVANTEAFF. The rearrangement joins TRBV5-4 to TRBJ1-1; 7 bases are shared with TRBD1. Germline V CDR1 and CDR2: SGHNT, YYREEE (reference sequence). Trimming at V came to 4 bases and at J to 1 base, leaving 7 bases not matched to a gene. The CDR3 is 15 residues long.

On this clone itself: The same CDR3 can be traced to other DNA sequences in this sample. This sequence joins TRBV19 and TRBJ1-4; 7 nucleotides align to TRBD1. Germline CDR1 LNHDA, CDR2 SQIVND (reference sequence). This CDR3 spans 15 amino acids. V was clipped by 5 bases and J by 6 bases; unmatched bases: 9. The CDR3 here is CASSPGTAIDEKLFF. The CDR3 DNA reads as TGTGCCAGTAGTCCAGGGACAGCAATTGATGAAAAACTGTTTTTT.

V is TRBV5-6 and J is TRBJ2-1; D is ambiguous. CDR1 and CDR2 from the germline V gene are SGHDT and YYEEEE. The V gene lost 0 bases and the J gene lost 5 bases, with 6 bases spanning the gap. CDR3 length equals 13 residues. This CDR3 reads CASSLARNNEQFF. The CDR3 nucleotides read TGTGCCAGCAGCTTGGCCAGAAACAATGAGCAGTTCTTC.

In its sample, this clone was seen once. The gene calls are TRBV2 and TRBJ1-5; D is unresolved. Trimming shortened V by 6 bases and J by 6 bases, and 21 bases separated the two germline ends. Germline V gene data show CDR1 as SNHLY and CDR2 as FYNNEI. CDR3 length equals 16 residues. CDR3 sequence: CASSPISLSMSQPQHF. In DNA form, the CDR3 reads TGTGCCAGCAGCCCGATTTCCTTGTCCATGAGTCAGCCCCAGCATTTT.

The V gene is TRBV2, the J gene TRBJ2-3; 9 nucleotides match TRBD1. This CDR3 comprises 14 residues. Germline loops: CDR1 SNHLY, CDR2 FYNNEI. V shed 6 bases, J shed 4 bases, and the junction held 5 bases outside the gene matches. The CDR3 nucleotides read TGTGCCAGCAGCCCCGGGACAGGGCCAGATACGCAGTATTTT. Translated: CASSPGTGPDTQYF.

The table lists this clone with a few counts. The chain uses TRBV5-6 and TRBJ2-2; D gene uncertain. Trimming removed 1 base from V and 7 bases from J, with 8 bases in between. There are 13 residues in the CDR3. Germline lookup yields CDR1 SGHDT and CDR2 YYEEEE. As DNA, the CDR3 is TGTGCCAGCAGCTTGTATCGCAGCGGGGAGCTGTTTTTT. Translated, it gives CASSLYRSGELFF.

The table lists this clone with a count of one. The chain joins TRBV7-9 to TRBJ2-5, with TRBD1 as a possible D gene (5 bases). Germline values: CDR1 SEHNR, CDR2 FQNEAQ (reference sequence). V lost 1 base and J 2 bases, leaving 11 bases between the germline ends. The CDR3 contains 15 residues. The CDR3, as DNA: TGTGCCAGCAGCTTAGTTCCCAGGGCTCAAGAGACCCAGTACTTC. As protein: CASSLVPRAQETQYF.

The V gene is TRBV7-3, the J gene TRBJ1-1, with D hard to call. The CDR3 length is 15 residues. Germline lookup yields CDR1 SGHTA and CDR2 FQGTGA. Trimming stripped 1 base from V and 2 bases from J, with 11 bases between. The CDR3 reads CASSLNLDSNTEAFF. CDR3 DNA: TGTGCCAGCAGCTTAAATCTGGACTCTAACACTGAAGCTTTCTTT.

This clone came up a few times. The chain has TRBV4-1 and TRBJ2-7, with unresolved D. The CDR3 contains 15 residues. The ends were cut back, 4 bases at V and 2 bases at J, with 15 bases in the middle. From germline, CDR1 is MGHRA and CDR2 YSYEKL. The CDR3 coding sequence is TGCGCCAGCAGCCCCAAATACCCGACACCCTACGAGCAGTACTTC. This sequence encodes CASSPKYPTPYEQYF.

The chain has TRBV5-4 and TRBJ1-1; the match to TRBD1 covers 7 bases. The CDR3 sequence is 14 residues long. Germline trimming cut 4 bases from V and 8 bases from J; bases unmatched to any gene: 11. Germline V gene lookup returns CDR1 SGHNT and CDR2 YYREEE (reference sequence). The CDR3: CASSPNSGTDEAFF. The CDR3 nucleotides read TGTGCCAGCAGCCCCAACTCCGGGACAGACGAAGCTTTCTTT. The whole variable domain, remainder taken from reference TRBV5-4 and TRBJ1-1, is ETGVTQSPTHLIKTRGQQVTLRCSSQSGHNTVSWYQQALGQGPQFIFQYYREEENGRGNFPPRFSGLQFPNYSSELNVNALELDDSALYLCASSPNSGTDEAFFGQGTRLTVV.